The entry that follows covers one T cell receptor beta chain sequence. Sequencing was performed with immunoSEQ multiplex PCR; in TCRdb, only in-frame clones are kept and a portion is missing. The table lists 190,000 or so clones, 87% of them singletons. This specimen comes from a study of blood T cell repertoires in COVID-19. Germline V gives CDR1 SGHVS, CDR2 FQNEAQ. V lost 5 bases, J lost 4 bases, and 14 bases lay in between. This CDR3 is 14 amino acids long. This receptor was taken from a young woman who had recovered from COVID-19. Sequenced: peripheral blood. This chain uses TRBV7-8 with TRBJ1-2; tentatively, D is TRBD1 (6 bases). The CDR3 coding sequence is TGTGCCAGCAGCCCCTTGGGGGCAGGCTATGGCTACACCTTC. This sequence encodes CASSPLGAGYGYTF. Combining the CDR3 with reference TRBV7-8 and TRBJ1-2 gives the whole variable domain GAGVSQSPRYKVAKRGQDVALRCDPISGHVSLFWYQQALGQGPEFLTYFQNEAQLDKSGLPSDRFFAERPEGSVSTLKIQRTQQEDSAVYLCASSPLGAGYGYTFGSGTRLTVV.